This is a list of T cell receptor beta chains from one sample in a study of graft-versus-host responses after intestinal transplantation. The method was immunoSEQ multiplex PCR; TCRdb's version includes in-frame clones alone and lacks a portion of them. The sample consists of about 120,000 clones, just over 90% of them appearing once. Their target antigens are unknown. Here the sequenced sample was unstimulated CD4+ T cells sorted from spleen or lymph node cells, taken before transplant. The receptors originated from a human donor who was the organ donor for an intestinal transplant. The CDR3 runs from the conserved cysteine through the conserved F or W. The D gene is left open where the match is weak. A row's size may be missing; if present it is once, few, many or a size class.

d_call	clone_size	v_call	j_call	cdr3_nt	cdr3_aa
TRBD2	-	TRBV5-1	TRBJ2-3	TGCGCCAGCAGTCCGACTAGCGGGAGGGCAGATACGCAGTATTTT	CASSPTSGRADTQYF
TRBD1	-	TRBV10-2	TRBJ2-1	TGCGCCAGCAGTGAGCCAGGGGGCTCCTACAATGAGCAGTTCTTC	CASSEPGGSYNEQFF
TRBD2	-	TRBV7-3	TRBJ2-1	TGTGCCAGCAGCGCCCGGTTGGCTAGCGGGTTTAATGAGCAGTTCTTC	CASSARLASGFNEQFF
-	-	TRBV6-5	TRBJ2-1	TGTGCCAGCTACTCAAACCGGGGGTACAATGAGCAGTTCTTC	CASYSNRGYNEQFF
TRBD1	-	TRBV5-1	TRBJ2-7	TGCGCCAGCAGCTTGGGGACAGGGGGCTCCTACGAGCAGTACTTC	CASSLGTGGSYEQYF
TRBD1	-	TRBV4-1	TRBJ1-4	TGCGCCAGCAGCCCGACAGGGGGCGGGGATGAAAAACTGTTTTTT	CASSPTGGGDEKLFF
-	-	TRBV15	TRBJ1-1	TGTGCCACCAGCAGGCCAGGGGTTAGGGGAAACACTGAAGCTTTCTTT	CATSRPGVRGNTEAFF
-	-	TRBV5-1	TRBJ1-1	TGCGCCAGCAGCTGGGGATCAGGGAACACTGAAGCTTTCTTT	CASSWGSGNTEAFF
TRBD1	-	TRBV5-1	TRBJ2-7	TGCGCCAGCAGCATAGGACAGGGCCTCGAGCAGTACTTC	CASSIGQGLEQYF
TRBD2	-	TRBV7-2	TRBJ2-5	TGTGCCAGCAGCGTCTTAGCGGGAGGTCAAGAGACCCAGTACTTC	CASSVLAGGQETQYF
TRBD2	-	TRBV7-3	TRBJ2-5	TGTGCCAGCAGCTTAGGGGGACTAGCGGGAGAGACCCAGTACTTC	CASSLGGLAGETQYF
TRBD2	-	TRBV9	TRBJ2-7	TGTGCCAGCAGCGTTCAAGCGGGAGTCGGCGAGCAGTACTTC	CASSVQAGVGEQYF
TRBD1	-	TRBV4-2	TRBJ2-2	TGTGCCAGCAGCCCTGGACAGGGGAGCACCGGGGAGCTGTTTTTT	CASSPGQGSTGELFF
TRBD1	-	TRBV29-1	TRBJ1-5	TGCAGCGTTACGGCAGGGGGCTCCGTAGGGCCCCAGCATTTT	CSVTAGGSVGPQHF
-	-	TRBV7-2	TRBJ2-3	TGTGCCAGCAGCTTAAAAGTCACAGATACGCAGTATTTT	CASSLKVTDTQYF
-	-	TRBV4-3	TRBJ2-3	TGCGCCAGCAGCCATACAAGAAGGTTTAGGGGAGATACGCAGTATTTT	CASSHTRRFRGDTQYF
-	-	TRBV28	TRBJ1-2	TGTGCCAGCAGTGCGGTTTATGGCTACACCTTC	CASSAVYGYTF
TRBD1	-	TRBV7-2	TRBJ2-1	TGTGCCAGCAGCCCAGCGGGGACAGGGGCCTACAATGAGCAGTTCTTC	CASSPAGTGAYNEQFF
-	-	TRBV7-2	TRBJ2-5	TGTGCCAGCAGCTTAGCGTTTTGGTCTGGGGAGACCCAGTACTTC	CASSLAFWSGETQYF
-	-	TRBV11-2	TRBJ2-3	TGTGCCAGCAGCTTAGAGGCCGTTGGGTCAGATACGCAGTATTTT	CASSLEAVGSDTQYF
TRBD1	-	TRBV30	TRBJ2-3	TGTGCCTGGGCCGGGACAGGGGGCACAGATACGCAGTATTTT	CAWAGTGGTDTQYF
-	-	TRBV2	TRBJ1-1	TGTGCCAGCAGGGTCCTTAGAGGGACTGAAGCTTTCTTT	CASRVLRGTEAFF
-	-	TRBV5-1	TRBJ2-7	TGCGCCAGCAGCATAGGGGACGGAAGCTCCTACGAGCAGTACTTC	CASSIGDGSSYEQYF
TRBD2	-	TRBV5-1	TRBJ2-1	TGCGCCAGCAGCTTAAGGACTAGCGGGAGGGCCTTCATCAATGAGCAGTTCTTC	CASSLRTSGRAFINEQFF
-	-	TRBV4-1	TRBJ1-4	TGCGCCAGCAGCCAGTCCCTGCGAGAGGCTGAAAAACTGTTTTTT	CASSQSLREAEKLFF
-	-	TRBV19	TRBJ1-2	TGTGCCAGTAGTAGGGGGTTCGACTATGGCTACACCTTC	CASSRGFDYGYTF
-	-	TRBV30	TRBJ1-2	TGTGCCTGGATGCGGGGGCTATATGGCTACACCTTC	CAWMRGLYGYTF
-	few	TRBV30	TRBJ1-2	TGTGCCTGGTCGGGAAACTATGGCTACACCTTC	CAWSGNYGYTF
TRBD2	-	TRBV7-2	TRBJ2-4	TGTGCCAGCAGCCGGCTAGCGGGAGCCAAAAACATTCAGTACTTC	CASSRLAGAKNIQYF
-	-	TRBV19	TRBJ1-2	TGTGCCAGTAGACCGTTATGGAGTAACTATGGCTACACCTTC	CASRPLWSNYGYTF
-	-	TRBV19	TRBJ1-5	TGTGCCAGTAGTATATGGTCCGTCGTAGGTTTCAATCAGCCCCAGCATTTT	CASSIWSVVGFNQPQHF
TRBD1	-	TRBV30	TRBJ1-1	TGTGCCTGGAGTGTGGGACCTCCACAAATCCAGGGGACAGGTCATCCTAACACTGAAGCTTTCTTT	CAWSVGPPQIQGTGHPNTEAFF
TRBD1	once	TRBV27	TRBJ2-7	TGTGCCAGCAGCCTTGACAGGGGACCATCCTCCTACGAGCAGTACTTC	CASSLDRGPSSYEQYF
-	-	TRBV28	TRBJ2-3	TGTGCCAGCACCCTCGGACGGAACACAGATACGCAGTATTTT	CASTLGRNTDTQYF
-	-	TRBV25-1	TRBJ1-2	TGTGCCAGCAGTGAAGTCGGGGAGGGTAAGGGCTATGGCTACACCTTC	CASSEVGEGKGYGYTF
TRBD2	-	TRBV29-1	TRBJ2-1	TGCAGCGTAGCGGGAGGGCCTAACTCCTACAATGAGCAGTTCTTC	CSVAGGPNSYNEQFF
TRBD1	-	TRBV25-1	TRBJ2-2	TGTGCCAGCAGTAGTAAGACAGGGTATCGGGGCACCGGGGAGCTGTTTTTT	CASSSKTGYRGTGELFF
-	-	TRBV5-4	TRBJ2-1	TGTGCCAGCAGCCAAGCGGAGAATGAGCAGTTCTTC	CASSQAENEQFF
TRBD2	-	TRBV5-1	TRBJ2-7	TGCGCCAGCAGCGTAGCGGGAGGTTCCTACGAGCAGTACTTC	CASSVAGGSYEQYF
-	few	TRBV30	TRBJ1-3	TGTGCCTGGAGTGACGGGAGCTCTGGAAACACCATATATTTT	CAWSDGSSGNTIYF
-	few	TRBV21-1	TRBJ1-1	TGTGCCAGCAGCTCCCGGCCCAGGGCAGGGTGGGAGGCTTTCTTT	CASSSRPRAGWEAFF
-	-	TRBV7-2	TRBJ2-3	TGTGCCAGCAGCGCGGAGGTAGATACGCAGTATTTT	CASSAEVDTQYF
-	-	TRBV4-1	TRBJ2-2	TGCGCCAGCAGTGGCGGGAAATTGAACACCGGGGAGCTGTTTTTT	CASSGGKLNTGELFF
TRBD1	-	TRBV28	TRBJ1-2	TGTGCCAGCAGTCCCCCGGGACAGGGCTATGGCTACACCTTC	CASSPPGQGYGYTF
TRBD1	-	TRBV5-6	TRBJ2-7	TGTGCCAGCAGTACAAGGACAGGGGGAGGGTACGAGCAGTACTTC	CASSTRTGGGYEQYF
TRBD2	-	TRBV7-8	TRBJ2-1	TGTGCCAGCAGCTTAGAGTTAGCGGGAGGGAATAATGAGCAGTTCTTC	CASSLELAGGNNEQFF
-	-	TRBV28	TRBJ1-2	TGTGCCAGCAGTAGTTCCCCGGACAGCCTAAATGGCTACACCTTC	CASSSSPDSLNGYTF
TRBD2	-	TRBV7-6	TRBJ2-5	TGTGCCAGCAGCTTCCAACTAGCGGGAAAGACCCAGTACTTC	CASSFQLAGKTQYF
TRBD1	-	TRBV7-2	TRBJ2-7	TGTGCCAGCAGCCTTCGGACAGGGGACATCTACGAGCAGTACTTC	CASSLRTGDIYEQYF
-	-	TRBV20-1	TRBJ2-3	TGCAGTGCCAGCCGCGGGGATACGCAGTATTTT	CSASRGDTQYF
-	-	TRBV6-1	TRBJ2-7	TGTGCCAGCAGGGGGGGACCCTGGGAAGCCTACGAGCAGTACTTC	CASRGGPWEAYEQYF
TRBD1	-	TRBV4-1	TRBJ2-1	TGCGCCAGCAGCCAGGTTACGGGACAGGGGAGCGGTGAGCAGTTCTTC	CASSQVTGQGSGEQFF
TRBD1	-	TRBV7-7	TRBJ1-2	TGTGCTAGCAGCCCCCGGACAGGGGACTATGGCTACACCTTC	CASSPRTGDYGYTF